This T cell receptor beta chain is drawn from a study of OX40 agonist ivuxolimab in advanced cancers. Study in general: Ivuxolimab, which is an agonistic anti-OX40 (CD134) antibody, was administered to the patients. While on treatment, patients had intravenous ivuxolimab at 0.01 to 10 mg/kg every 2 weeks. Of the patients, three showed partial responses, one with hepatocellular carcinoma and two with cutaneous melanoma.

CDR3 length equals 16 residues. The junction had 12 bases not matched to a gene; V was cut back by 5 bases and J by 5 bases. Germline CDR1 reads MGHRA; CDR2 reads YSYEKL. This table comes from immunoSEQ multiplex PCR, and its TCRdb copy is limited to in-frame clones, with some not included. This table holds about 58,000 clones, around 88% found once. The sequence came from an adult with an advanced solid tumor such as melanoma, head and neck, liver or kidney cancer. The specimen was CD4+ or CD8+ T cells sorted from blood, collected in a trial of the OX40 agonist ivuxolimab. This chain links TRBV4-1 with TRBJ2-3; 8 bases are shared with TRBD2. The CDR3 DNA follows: TGCGCCAGCAGCACGAGTCCGGGAGGGGGAGGAGATACGCAGTATTTT. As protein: CASSTSPGGGGDTQYF.